This T cell receptor (beta chain) was recorded in a study of spatial heterogeneity in lung cancer. Study details: Beta-chain sequences consistently outnumbered alpha-chain sequences in detection.

Germline CDR1 and CDR2: SQVTM and ANQGSEA. The germline V and J ends were trimmed by 7 bases and 6 bases, with 13 bases remaining between them. CDR3 length: 11 residues. TCR cDNA molecules each carried a unique molecular identifier. TCRdb processed the 5' RACE reads anew with MiXCR; each CDR3 protein has one entry. The sample consists of approximately 2,200 distinct CDR3 sequences, approximately 12% of them appearing once. Time point reported: sample taken at primary tumor resection. Extraction of whole RNA from tumor, nontumor lung or frozen PBMC preceded unsorted sequencing. Samples were donated by 72 untreated early-stage non-small cell lung cancer patients. In its sample, this clonotype ranks as medium-sized. Found in a library prepared for alpha chains, this beta chain is an off-target read, and its abundance has little meaning.

Specimen: normal lung tissue next to the tumor, collected at surgery. This sequence joins TRBV29-1 and TRBJ2-7; tentatively, D is TRBD2 (7 bases). This sequence was found in a male donor with early-stage non-small cell lung cancer. CDR3 DNA: TGCAGCGCCGGGGAGGGGGGCGAGCAGTACTTC. It codes for CSAGEGGEQYF.